These T cell receptor beta chains were read from a single sample in a study of blood T cell repertoires in COVID-19. Sequenced by immunoSEQ multiplex PCR; TCRdb stores in-frame clones only, minus some. This sample has approximately 470,000 clones, with 70% to 90% found just once. The sample consisted of peripheral blood. Every receptor here comes from a human donor in a cohort sampled during active COVID-19. The CDR3 runs from the conserved cysteine through the conserved F or W. D genes are given only for firm matches. Clone size, where shown, is once, few, many, or a class for clones that have expanded.

TRBJ1-1	TRBV7-8	TRBD1	.	CASSLWGQGTEAFF	TGTGCCAGCAGCTTATGGGGACAGGGCACTGAAGCTTTCTTT
TRBJ1-1	TRBV3-1/TRBV3-2	TRBD1	.	CASSQTGPEAFF	TGTGCCAGCAGCCAGACAGGGCCTGAAGCTTTCTTT
TRBJ2-1	TRBV19	TRBD2	.	CASLGLAGYNEQFF	TGTGCCAGCTTGGGACTAGCGGGTTACAATGAGCAGTTCTTC
TRBJ2-7	TRBV28	TRBD1	.	CASTTTGTGYKEQYF	TGTGCCAGCACAACAACCGGGACAGGGTATAAGGAGCAGTACTTC
TRBJ1-2	TRBV6-6	.	.	CASKGAGYGYTF	TGTGCCAGCAAAGGGGCCGGCTATGGCTACACCTTC
TRBJ2-3	TRBV27	TRBD2	few	CASSPSLAGAISDTQYF	TGTGCCAGCAGTCCCTCGCTAGCGGGGGCTATATCAGATACGCAGTATTTT
TRBJ1-4	TRBV28	.	.	CASSLSRYEKLFF	TGTGCCAGCAGTTTATCTCGGTATGAAAAACTGTTTTTT
TRBJ2-7	TRBV15	TRBD2	once	CATSSGGLAGGPYF	TGTGCCACCAGCAGCGGCGGACTAGCGGGAGGTCCGTACTTC
TRBJ2-1	TRBV5-5	.	.	CASSLSSRGARSYNEQFF	TGTGCCAGCAGCTTGTCGTCCAGGGGAGCACGCTCCTACAATGAGCAGTTCTTC
TRBJ1-1	TRBV19	TRBD1	.	CASSIGRSFDRGGTEAFF	TGTGCCAGTAGTATAGGGCGCTCATTCGACAGGGGTGGCACTGAAGCTTTCTTT
TRBJ2-5	TRBV7-3	.	.	CASSRGGGETQYF	TGTGCCAGCTCGCGGGGTGGGGGAGAGACCCAGTACTTC
TRBJ1-1	TRBV5-1	.	once	CASRVGGNTEAFF	TGCGCCAGCAGGGTGGGGGGGAACACTGAAGCTTTCTTT
TRBJ1-2	TRBV5-6	TRBD1	.	CASSRLRDSTLNYGYTF	TGTGCCAGCAGCCGCCTCCGGGACAGCACCCTTAACTATGGCTACACCTTC
TRBJ1-4	TRBV30	TRBD1	once	CAWNTIRDRVTEKLFF	TGTGCCTGGAACACTATCCGGGACAGAGTTACTGAAAAACTGTTTTTT
TRBJ1-1	TRBV2	.	.	CASSWTWNTEAFF	TGTGCCAGCAGTTGGACTTGGAACACTGAAGCTTTCTTT
TRBJ1-2	TRBV3-1/TRBV3-2	TRBD1	few	CASSPPFGGQGNYGYTF	TGTGCCAGCAGCCCCCCTTTCGGGGGACAGGGGAACTATGGCTACACCTTC
TRBJ1-2	TRBV7-3	.	.	CASSKNSRATSGLYGYTF	TGTGCCAGCAGCAAGAACAGTCGTGCCACCTCAGGGCTATATGGCTACACCTTC
TRBJ2-5	TRBV7-9	TRBD2	.	CASSRLSGRAETQYF	TGTGCCAGCAGCCGTCTAAGCGGGAGGGCCGAGACCCAGTACTTC
TRBJ2-1	TRBV30	TRBD2	.	CAWSKGGDRYNEQFF	TGTGCCTGGAGTAAGGGAGGGGACCGCTACAATGAGCAGTTCTTC
TRBJ2-1	TRBV7-3	TRBD2	.	CASSSLGGSFNEQFF	TGTGCCAGCAGCTCTTTAGGCGGGAGTTTTAATGAGCAGTTCTTC
TRBJ2-1	TRBV19	TRBD2	.	CASSASLAGLYNEQFF	TGTGCCAGTAGTGCCTCACTAGCGGGATTGTACAATGAGCAGTTCTTC
TRBJ2-1	TRBV5-1	.	.	CASSLAYSSYNEQFF	TGCGCCAGCAGCTTGGCGTATAGCTCCTACAATGAGCAGTTCTTC
TRBJ1-1	TRBV5-4	.	.	CAGGGNTEAFF	TGTGCCGGGGGAGGGAACACTGAAGCTTTCTTT
TRBJ2-3	TRBV5-4	.	.	CASSFQAGDTQYF	TGTGCCAGCAGCTTCCAGGCGGGAGATACGCAGTATTTT
TRBJ1-1	TRBV21-1	.	.	CASSPGPGAFF	TGTGCCAGCAGTCCGGGTCCGGGGGCTTTCTTT
TRBJ2-3	TRBV7-2	.	.	CASRGPDTQYF	TGTGCCAGCCGGGGTCCAGATACGCAGTATTTT
TRBJ2-1	TRBV7-2	TRBD2	.	CASRRERINEQFF	TGTGCCAGCAGGCGGGAGAGAATAAATGAGCAGTTCTTC
TRBJ2-1	TRBV5-1	.	.	CASSFRQEQFF	TGCGCCAGCAGCTTCCGACAGGAGCAGTTCTTC
TRBJ1-5	TRBV11-2	.	.	CASSLVGQNQPQHF	TGTGCCAGCAGCTTAGTGGGGCAGAATCAGCCCCAGCATTTT
TRBJ1-3	TRBV27	.	.	CASSPADRSAGNTIYF	TGTGCCAGCAGCCCCGCCGACAGGAGCGCTGGAAACACCATATATTTT